The clone carrying this T cell receptor beta chain was seen a few times. The sample belongs to a study of beta chain features in type 1 diabetes. This CDR3 has 13 amino acids. The J segment lost 7 bases and the V segment lost 11 bases, leaving 4 bases of the junction unmatched. The V gene's germline CDR1 is LGHNT and CDR2 FRNRAP. Donors contributed one heparinised blood draw apiece, averaging about 116 mL. TCRB transcripts that were expressed got sequenced, as all of the isolated RNA had been reverse transcribed. Profiling relied on immunoSEQ multiplex PCR, and the TCRdb table lists in-frame clones only, not all of them. The data show 330,000 or so clones, around 19% seen once.

The clonotype comes from a woman aged 18-35 years in good health. The gene calls are TRBV12-5 and TRBJ2-1; TRBD2 aligns across 14 bases. Source material: naive CD4+ T cells from blood. The DNA of the CDR3 is TGTGCTGGGGGGACTAGCGGGGGAAATGAGCAGTTCTTC. Translating it yields CAGGTSGGNEQFF.